This T cell receptor (beta chain) was sequenced during a study of cytomegalovirus exposure and HLA in healthy donors. Whole-study findings and limits: HLA-A and HLA-B allele assignments for most subjects were reportedly predicted accurately using TCR beta sequences. According to the study, roughly 160 TCR beta chains were cytomegalovirus-associated. Versus the approximately 700-donor mean, an Asian-associated ancestry cluster reportedly showed fewer N-insertions in a later analysis. Reports showed the classifier diagnosing cytomegalovirus status with high specificity and sensitivity.

This PCR relied on a set of 60 Vbeta primers and 13 Jbeta primers. Profiled with immunoSEQ multiplex PCR; TCRdb holds only in-frame clones, not every one. This table holds under 200,000 clones, approximately 81% found once. The CDR3 extends over 20 amino acids. Germline CDR1 reads MRHNA; CDR2 reads SNTAGT. V dropped 1 base and J dropped 5 bases, with 29 bases sitting between them. Remarks on this clone: Its cognate antigen is unknown.

Sequenced input: PBMCs. The receptor was derived from a woman in her late teens or twenties in good health and CMV-seropositive. The chain joins TRBV6-4 to TRBJ1-1; TRBD1 might be the D (6 bases). This CDR3 reads CASSDFGEGTRRLLGTEAFF. CDR3 sequence (DNA): TGTGCCAGCAGTGACTTCGGAGAAGGGACAAGGCGGTTATTAGGAACTGAAGCTTTCTTT.